A single sample gave rise to the 2 T cell receptor beta chains below, sequenced in a study of molecular identifiers for immune sequencing clone quantification. MiXCR, run by TCRdb on the PCR reads, gives a single entry per CDR3 protein. There are tens of thousands of distinct CDR3 sequences in the sample; around a fifth occur only once, and under 1.5% lies in the top ten. Sequences were obtained from naive CD8+ T cells from blood, with Jurkat cell RNA spiked in. Specified subset: FACS-sorted CD8+CD4-CCR7+CD45RA+ naive T cells. These TCRs come from a human donor in good health. Some libraries in this study had Jurkat cell RNA spiked in.

As concerns this clonotype: It may be a read error: a sequence one base away is much more abundant. The V call is TRBV3-1, the J call TRBJ1-1; D is uncertain. The CDR3 is 13 residues long. Deletions cut 3 bases from V and 4 bases from J, with 9 bases between. Germline V gene lookup returns CDR1 LGHDT and CDR2 YNNKEL (reference sequence). The CDR3 DNA sequence: TGTGCCAGCAGCCACGAGGTGAGCACTGAAGCTTTCTTT. It codes for CASSHEVSTEAFF.

Ten or more counts support this clonotype. The J gene is TRBJ2-7, the V gene TRBV19; 8 nucleotides match TRBD2. The CDR3 is 14 amino acids. With 5 bases clipped from V and 3 bases from J, the junction kept 6 bases outside the gene matches. Germline lookup yields CDR1 LNHDA and CDR2 SQIVND (reference sequence). CDR3 sequence: CASSSGLALYEQYF. CDR3 DNA sequence: TGTGCCAGTAGTTCCGGACTAGCCCTCTACGAGCAGTACTTC.